The 27 T cell receptor beta chains in this list originate from one sample, sequenced in a study of T cell changes during pregnancy in multiple sclerosis. Only in-frame clones appear in the TCRdb table, and some are missing; sequencing was by immunoSEQ multiplex PCR. The sample holds tens of thousands of clones, around 90% seen once. The sample here was peripheral blood, taken in the first trimester of pregnancy. These receptor sequences come from a female donor with multiple sclerosis, enrolled in a pregnancy study.

In its sample, this clone was seen once. The chain recombines TRBV6-5 with TRBJ2-5; 9 positions agree with TRBD2. V lost 0 bases and J lost 4; bases outside the gene matches: 3. The CDR3 runs to 15 residues. CDR1 and CDR2 from the germline V gene are MNHEY and SVGAGI. CDR3 region: CASSYSGRGGETQYF. The CDR3 DNA reads TGTGCCAGCAGTTACTCTGGGCGGGGGGGAGAGACCCAGTACTTC.

The chain combines TRBV7-3 with TRBJ2-3; D perhaps matches TRBD1 (6 bases). This CDR3 has 15 amino acids. Trimming left V 4 bases short and J 0 bases short, with 11 bases between. The V gene's germline CDR1 is SGHTA and CDR2 FQGTGA. In nucleotides, the CDR3 is TGTGCCAGCAGCTCCCAGGGGAAGAGCACAGATACGCAGTATTTT. As protein: CASSSQGKSTDTQYF. Supplemented by reference TRBV7-3 and TRBJ2-3, the full variable domain reads GAGVSQTPSNKVTEKGKYVELRCDPISGHTALYWYRQSLGQGPEFLIYFQGTGAADDSGLPNDRFFAVRPEGSVSTLKIQRTERGDSAVYLCASSSQGKSTDTQYFGPGTRLTVL.

This chain links TRBV5-1 with TRBJ2-7; 7 bases align to TRBD2. This CDR3 has 14 amino acids. In germline, CDR1 is SGHRS, CDR2 YFSETQ. V shed 5 bases, J shed 1 base, and the junction held 6 bases outside the gene matches. The CDR3 loop is CASRPVGGSYEQYF. The CDR3 DNA reads TGCGCCAGCAGACCCGTGGGAGGGTCCTACGAGCAGTACTTC. Combining the CDR3 with reference TRBV5-1 and TRBJ2-7 gives the whole variable domain KAGVTQTPRYLIKTRGQQVTLSCSPISGHRSVSWYQQTPGQGLQFLFEYFSETQRNKGNFPGRFSGRQFSNSRSEMNVSTLELGDSALYLCASRPVGGSYEQYFGPGTRLTVT.

V gene TRBV6-5 combines with J gene TRBJ2-1, with D tentatively TRBD2 (5 bases). The germline V gene encodes CDR1 MNHEY and CDR2 SVGAGI. The CDR3 has 16 residues. V dropped 2 bases and J dropped 0 bases, with 11 bases sitting between them. The CDR3 is CASSYDPGNSYNEQFF. In DNA, the CDR3 is TGTGCCAGCAGTTACGATCCGGGAAACTCCTACAATGAGCAGTTCTTC.

The rearrangement uses TRBV27 and TRBJ2-7, with TRBD2 as a possible D gene (6 bases). Trimming pared 6 bases from V and 6 bases from J, leaving 21 bases between. Germline CDR1 and CDR2: MNHEY and SMNVEV (reference sequence). CDR3 length equals 15 residues. CDR3 coding DNA: TGTGCCAGCAGCGAGGCTGCCGGGAGCTCCGGCGAGCAGTACTTC. Amino acid sequence: CASSEAAGSSGEQYF.

This clone was observed once. The chain carries TRBV28 and TRBJ1-1; D possibly corresponds to TRBD1 (6 bases). The germline CDR1 and CDR2 sequences are MDHEN and SYDVKM. The CDR3 extends over 14 amino acids. Trimming stripped 6 bases from V and 4 bases from J, with 15 bases between. CDR3 sequence reads: CASSRTDRSTEAFF. The CDR3 DNA is TGTGCCAGCAGCCGAACCGACAGGTCCACTGAAGCTTTCTTT.

The chain employs TRBV4-2 and TRBJ2-1; 12 bases agree with TRBD2. The CDR3 is 17 amino acids. Germline CDR1 is LGHNA and CDR2 is YNFKEQ. Germline trimming cut 1 base from V and 3 bases from J; bases unmatched to any gene: 4. The CDR3 here is CASSQGTSGDFYNEQFF. CDR3 sequence (DNA): TGTGCCAGCAGCCAAGGGACTAGCGGGGACTTCTACAATGAGCAGTTCTTC.

This clone was recorded only once. The rearrangement uses TRBV9 and TRBJ1-2, with 7 positions matching TRBD1. The CDR3 is 15 amino acids. The V gene's germline CDR1 is SGDLS and CDR2 YYNGEE. V lost 2 bases and J lost 3; bases outside the gene matches: 7. CDR3 coding DNA: TGTGCCAGCAGCGTCGGGGACAGCCTAGACTATGGCTACACCTTC. Translation: CASSVGDSLDYGYTF.

This chain connects TRBV30 to TRBJ2-5; possible D gene TRBD1, 7 bases. Trimming shortened V by 5 bases and J by 5 bases, and 12 bases separated the two germline ends. CDR1 and CDR2 from the germline V gene are GTSNPN and SVGIG (reference sequence). CDR3 length: 12 amino acids. The chain's CDR3 is CAWGGGGETQYF. For the CDR3, the DNA is TGTGCCTGGGGAGGGGGCGGGGAGACCCAGTACTTC. Supplemented by reference TRBV30 and TRBJ2-5, the full variable domain reads SQTIHQWPATLVQPVGSPLSLECTVEGTSNPNLYWYRQAAGRGLQLLFYSVGIGQISSEVPQNLSASRPQDRQFILSSKKLLLSDSGFYLCAWGGGGETQYFGPGTRLLVL.

This chain uses TRBV15 with TRBJ2-7, with 7 nucleotides matching TRBD2. Germline lookup yields CDR1 LNHNV and CDR2 YYDKDF (reference sequence). The CDR3 loop spans 14 amino acids. V dropped 1 base and J dropped 3; count of bases not matched to a gene: 3. The CDR3 protein is CATSRGRGIYEQYF. Written as DNA, the CDR3 is TGTGCCACCAGCAGAGGGCGGGGGATCTACGAGCAGTACTTC.

V is TRBV11-3 and J is TRBJ2-7, with 12 bases matching TRBD1. CDR3 length: 14 residues. The V and J ends lost 4 bases and 7 bases, in that order; junction bases with no gene match: 5. The V gene's germline CDR1 is SGHNT and CDR2 YENEEA. CDR3 DNA: TGTGCCAGCAGCTGGGGACAGGGGGCGCGAGAGCAGTACTTC. Translated: CASSWGQGAREQYF.

The CDR3 protein is CASSYSGAEGNTIYF. The DNA for the CDR3 is TGTGCCAGCAGTTACTCGGGGGCCGAAGGAAACACCATATATTTT. The V call is TRBV6-5, the J call TRBJ1-3; perhaps TRBD1 as D (6 bases). Germline values: CDR1 MNHEY, CDR2 SVGAGI. The CDR3 is 15 amino acids. V was cut by 0 bases and J by 4 bases, with 10 bases left in between.

V is TRBV6-5 and J is TRBJ2-7; tentatively, D is TRBD2 (6 bases). V was pared by 0 bases and J by 10 bases, with 10 bases between. The germline gives CDR1 MNHEY, CDR2 SVGAGI. This CDR3 is 12 amino acids long. DNA for the CDR3: TGTGCCAGCAGTTACTCCCGGACTATTCAGTACTTC. It codes for CASSYSRTIQYF.

This chain links TRBV27 with TRBJ1-4; 9 bases map to TRBD1. Germline V gene sequence: CDR1 MNHEY, CDR2 SMNVEV (reference sequence). The CDR3 is made up of 12 amino acids. V gave up 6 bases and J gave up 7 bases; unmatched junction bases: 0. The CDR3 DNA reads as TGTGCCAGCAGGACAGGGGGTGAAAAACTGTTTTTT. This codes for CASRTGGEKLFF.

This clone occurred once. V is TRBV7-9 and J is TRBJ1-5; 8 bases match TRBD1. After removal of 3 bases from V and 3 bases from J, the junction contained 1 base not matched to a gene. From germline, CDR1 is SEHNR and CDR2 FQNEAQ (reference sequence). The CDR3 is 14 amino acids. Here the CDR3 DNA reads TGTGCCAGCAGCTTGACAGGGGACAATCAGCCCCAGCATTTT. The encoded protein is CASSLTGDNQPQHF.

Only one count was recorded for this clone. This chain uses TRBV30 with TRBJ2-7; D is unclear. The CDR3 totals 11 residues. V shed 2 bases and J shed 4 bases, with 6 bases lying between them. CDR1 and CDR2 from the germline V gene are GTSNPN and SVGIG (reference sequence). The CDR3 protein is CAWSSGYEQYF. The CDR3, as DNA: TGTGCCTGGAGTTCCGGGTACGAGCAGTACTTC.

The V gene is TRBV5-1, the J gene TRBJ2-7; 10 nucleotides align to TRBD1. The CDR3 runs 18 residues. V was clipped by 0 bases and J by 6 bases; unmatched bases: 15. Germline CDR1 and CDR2: SGHRS and YFSETQ. The CDR3 reads CASSLGAGQGSVHSEQYF. The DNA of the CDR3 is TGCGCCAGCAGCTTGGGGGCGGGACAGGGGTCCGTTCACAGCGAGCAGTACTTC.

The chain is built from TRBV19 and TRBJ1-1, with D hard to call. Trimming took off 8 bases at V and 0 bases at J, with 13 bases between the two ends. CDR3 size: 14 residues. Germline assignment: CDR1 LNHDA and CDR2 SQIVND (reference sequence). The CDR3 region has the DNA TGTGCCAGTCAGCCAGGCGACCTGAACACTGAAGCTTTCTTT. Translating gives CASQPGDLNTEAFF.

The chain joins TRBV7-9 to TRBJ1-4, with D tentatively TRBD1 (5 bases). CDR1 and CDR2 from the germline V gene are SEHNR and FQNEAQ (reference sequence). V lost 7 bases and J 0 bases, leaving 15 bases between the germline ends. CDR3 length: 16 amino acids. The CDR3 DNA follows: TGTGCCAGCACCCTAACCCAGGGCGCAACTAATGAAAAACTGTTTTTT. The encoded protein is CASTLTQGATNEKLFF.

J is TRBJ2-1 and V is TRBV18; D is unresolved. The germline V and J ends were trimmed by 5 bases and 8 bases, with 13 bases remaining between them. Per the germline V gene, CDR1 is KGHSH and CDR2 is LQKENI. CDR3 length: 13 amino acids. The CDR3 DNA is TGTGCCAGCTCAGCCCATTCTACAGATGAGCAGTTCTTC. Residues: CASSAHSTDEQFF.

This rearrangement joins TRBV7-3 to TRBJ1-1; D possibly corresponds to TRBD1 (6 bases). V was trimmed by 5 bases and J by 1 base, leaving 17 bases between them. The CDR3 runs 16 residues. Per germline, CDR1 SGHTA and CDR2 FQGTGA. In DNA form, the CDR3 reads TGTGCCAGCAGCCCGGGGGGGGGCTGGGGGAACACTGAAGCTTTCTTT. It specifies CASSPGGGWGNTEAFF.

The chain carries TRBV12-5 and TRBJ2-3, with 10 bases lining up with TRBD2. This CDR3 contains 20 residues. The V and J ends lost 0 bases and 3 bases, in that order; junction bases with no gene match: 15. Germline V gives CDR1 LGHNT, CDR2 FRNRAP. CDR3 in amino acids: CASGLVVAGGLKGFTDTQYF. As DNA, the CDR3 is TGTGCTAGTGGTTTGGTAGTAGCGGGAGGCCTCAAAGGCTTTACAGATACGCAGTATTTT.

V usage is TRBV6-1 and J usage is TRBJ2-1; 7 nucleotides align to TRBD2. Losses at the gene ends were 5 bases for V and 8 bases for J; bases not matched to a gene: 12. The CDR3 runs to 15 residues. Germline V lookup: CDR1 MNHNS, CDR2 SASEGT. In DNA form, the CDR3 reads TGTGCCAGCAGTATAGGACTAGGCTCCTCTCATGAGCAGTTCTTC. Its translation is CASSIGLGSSHEQFF.

J is TRBJ2-7 and V is TRBV7-8; TRBD1 aligns across 8 bases. CDR1 and CDR2 from the germline V gene are SGHVS and FQNEAQ. This CDR3 is built from 13 residues. With 5 bases clipped from V and 7 bases from J, the junction kept 7 bases outside the gene matches. CDR3: CASSTRTGWEQYF. DNA for the CDR3: TGTGCCAGCAGCACGCGGACAGGGTGGGAGCAGTACTTC.

V and J are TRBV2 and TRBJ1-5; D is undetermined. Trimming removed 1 base at V and 6 bases at J, with 13 bases between. The V gene's germline CDR1 is SNHLY and CDR2 FYNNEI. This CDR3 has 15 residues. The CDR3 region has the DNA TGTGCCAGCAGTGAAGGGACTCTATCGCGTCAGCCCCAGCATTTT. This translates into CASSEGTLSRQPQHF.

This sequence joins TRBV5-1 and TRBJ2-1; no reliable D call. In germline, CDR1 is SGHRS, CDR2 YFSETQ. Trimming left V 3 bases short and J 0 bases short, with 10 bases between. This CDR3 contains 15 residues. CDR3 loop: CASSSGSSSYNEQFF. CDR3 nucleotide sequence: TGCGCCAGCAGCTCTGGTAGCAGCTCCTACAATGAGCAGTTCTTC.

The chain combines TRBV6-1 with TRBJ2-7, with D possibly TRBD1 on 6 matching bases. V was trimmed by 6 bases and J by 3 bases, leaving 12 bases between them. Germline V gene data show CDR1 as MNHNS and CDR2 as SASEGT. This CDR3 spans 13 amino acids. The CDR3 loop reads CASSRQVNYEQYF. In nucleotides, the CDR3 is TGTGCCAGCAGCCGACAGGTGAACTACGAGCAGTACTTC.